A single sample is the source of the 2 T cell receptor beta chains below, sequenced in a study of response to subunit inactivated influenza vaccine. One entry per CDR3 protein, called by TCRdb with MiXCR from the RT-PCR reads. The data contain around 570,000 distinct CDR3 sequences, 7.6% of them seen just once; the ten biggest clones take up 10% to 15%. The sequencing here drew on PBMCs from blood, taken around 25 months after vaccination. These TCRs come from a man between 45 and 75 years old who received an inactivated influenza vaccine.

This chain connects TRBV12-3 or TRBV12-4 to TRBJ2-3; TRBD1 is a possible D gene (6 bases). The V gene lost 2 bases and the J gene lost 5 bases, with 29 bases spanning the gap. This CDR3 contains 20 residues. The CDR3: CASSLFVGILGGVGVDTQYF. The CDR3 DNA sequence: TGTGCCAGCAGTTTATTTGTTGGGATTCTTGGGGGCGTGGGGGTAGATACGCAGTATTTT.

This clonotype was seen a handful of times. This chain connects TRBV12-3 or TRBV12-4 to TRBJ1-2; D unresolved. The germline V and J ends were trimmed by 2 bases and 2 bases, with 15 bases remaining between them. This CDR3 spans 16 amino acids. CDR3 amino acids: CASSLWATLKNYGYTF. The CDR3 DNA reads TGTGCCAGCAGTTTATGGGCGACGCTCAAGAACTATGGCTACACCTTC.